This TCR beta chain was sequenced for a study of shared clonotypes between healthy human individuals. Assay used: immunoSEQ multiplex PCR; TCRdb lists only in-frame clones, some missing. Of approximately 1,000,000 clones in the sample, approximately 80% were seen once. Germline CDR1 is MDHEN and CDR2 is SYDVKM. CDR3 size: 14 residues. Trimming removed 4 bases from V and 2 bases from J; junction bases left unmatched: 5. This receptor was identified in a man between 18 and 29 years old in good health. Some clones in this sample may be carry-over from other donors' samples. Sequencing was performed on memory CD4+ T cells from PBMCs. The subset: CD45RA-negative fraction. The genes are TRBV28 and TRBJ2-7; 7 positions match TRBD2. CDR3 region: CASSSGTITYEQYF. The CDR3, as DNA: TGTGCCAGCAGTTCCGGGACTATTACCTACGAGCAGTACTTC.